The rows below give T cell receptor beta chains drawn from one sample of a study of cytomegalovirus exposure and HLA in healthy donors. The assay was immunoSEQ multiplex PCR, and TCRdb's table has in-frame clones only and misses some. The data show fewer than 90,000 clones, around 78% seen once. Material: PBMCs. These receptor sequences come from a male donor in good health and CMV-seropositive. The conserved cysteine and the conserved F or W are not part of the CDR3 here.

v_gene	CDR3aa
TRBV2	ASTQGLVETQY
TRBV7-9	ASIRLQGSGNTIY
TRBV6-1	ASSEAGTGVYEQY
TRBV27	ASSPGQGQETQY
TRBV10-2	ASSEAGSYGYT
TRBV7-8	ASSPEGGGNQPQH
TRBV12-5	ASGGGSSYNEQF
TRBV30	AWAPGDTDTQY
TRBV30	AWGDNDQETQY
TRBV5-1	ASSLARATSSYNEQF
TRBV7-2	ASSSRDSDHYEQY
TRBV9	ASSVEASGRVWRNEQF
TRBV6-5	ASTTGEEGSSPLH
TRBV18	ASSPGQTHTQY
TRBV28	ASSPWTGGNTEAF
TRBV7-2	ASSLYHRGLDGYT
TRBV10-3	AIRPRDRGKTV
TRBV6-1	ASSVKRGNEQY
TRBV7-9	ASSPALDRANYGYT
TRBV11-1	ASTKRGNTRGAF
TRBV28	ASSFPRRVSYEQY
TRBV6-4	ASSDGRGSTDTQY
TRBV2	ASSELYSNQPQH
TRBV14	ASSQVAGEFSYNEQF
TRBV9	ASSVWTGNNEQF
TRBV27	ASSRGLAATGELF
TRBV28	ASSRPDLGGDEQY
TRBV4-2	ASSQVSSLSASGPSSYNEQF
TRBV30	AWRTGSSYNSPLH
TRBV5-6	ASSLGPETNEKLF
TRBV28	ASRGDRSTQY
TRBV14	ASSQDWLAGVGVSSYNEQF
TRBV2	ASSGGGPQPQH
TRBV10-3	AINEQGDNYGYT
TRBV5-4	ASSLAIGQVAFEAF
TRBV5-6	ASSWWGLAGGDEQF
TRBV6-1	ASWDFSYEQY
TRBV7-8	ASSLFPRLAGTDTQY
TRBV5-1	ASSISGTSGRYEQY
TRBV30	AWGSGRFNEQF
TRBV30	AWSVLSTSGSLEQY
TRBV6-1	ASRTDSYEQY
TRBV9	ASSVVVRGKGTEETQY
TRBV5-1	ASSFSLAGVYEQY
TRBV7-2	ASSSVQDRNEQF
TRBV27	ASSFSRSQQGTNTEAF
TRBV28	ASMGAGGLSYNEQF
TRBV2	ASSPGLQGLGEQY
TRBV18	ASSTQQDTDTQY
TRBV6-5	ASSWLATQSYNEQF
TRBV9	ASSVRQEASGNTIY
TRBV5-1	ASSFGSLLSSYEQY
TRBV7-2	ASSGLANSYNEQF
TRBV27	ASSPLTGAALGQY
TRBV6-1	ASRQLATNEKLF
TRBV27	ASSLSSLYSYEQY
TRBV6-1	ASSASGTGALPSYEQY
TRBV5-1	ASSLEGQGVTEAF
TRBV4-1	ASSLTPGQGIYEQY
TRBV27	ASSFRLAGYSYNEQF